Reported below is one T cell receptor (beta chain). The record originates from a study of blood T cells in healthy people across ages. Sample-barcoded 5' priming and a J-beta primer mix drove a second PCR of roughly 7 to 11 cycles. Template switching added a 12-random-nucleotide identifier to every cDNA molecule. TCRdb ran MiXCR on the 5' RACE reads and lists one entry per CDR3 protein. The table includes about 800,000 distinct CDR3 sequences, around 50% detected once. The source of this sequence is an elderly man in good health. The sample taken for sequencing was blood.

The CDR3 DNA reads as TGTGCCAGCAGTCCCACCAAGAAACGGTTGGCAGGTACGACCTACGAGCAGTACTTC. This translates into CASSPTKKRLAGTTYEQYF. V gene TRBV6-1 combines with J gene TRBJ2-7; D ambiguous. CDR1 is MNHNS, CDR2 SASEGT, per germline. V was trimmed by 5 bases and J by 2 bases, leaving 28 bases between them. This CDR3 is built from 19 residues.